This TCR beta chain was identified in a study of cytomegalovirus exposure and HLA in healthy donors listed by TCRdb under 2017. About the study as a whole: An earlier analysis of some 620 of the donors reported approximately 260 Gb of sequence data and 117 million unique TCR beta sequences obtained from roughly 180 million T cells. An early release covering roughly 580 HLA-typed donors comprised roughly 300 gigabases of sequencing data and around 86 million unique TCR sequences. The genetic ancestry cluster associated with self-reported Caucasian donors included 81% of the 350 to 500 genotyped donors. The study aimed to test whether cataloging public T cell receptors could reveal signatures of past pathogen exposure. The study profiled the T cell repertoires of 666 subjects by immunosequencing and related them to cytomegalovirus serostatus. In addition to the first cohort of roughly 670 subjects, a separate validation cohort of 100 to 150 different subjects was used. To predict cytomegalovirus infection status, the study combined high-throughput TCR immunosequencing, statistical association of individual TCRs with disease status, and machine learning. A later analysis re-examined previously published TCR beta repertoires from about 670 donors and added high-resolution HLA genotyping to investigate patterns of TCR occurrence. Rather than drawing on any new phenotypic data, the later analysis identified candidate immune exposures from TCR beta sequences and the way those sequences occurred across donors. In an earlier analysis of a few hundred of the donors, high-throughput TCR beta sequencing was used to judge whether each TCR beta V gene segment behaved as functional or pseudogenic. Donor age, sex, ethnicity and CMV serostatus were compiled alongside the repertoire data. In a later genetic analysis, genome-wide SNP genotypes for about three fifths of the roughly 670 donors were used, and that subset was treated as a discovery cohort. Every discovery cohort repertoire had been produced on one sequencing platform. HLA typing covered class I and class II loci at four-digit resolution. The number of typed donors differed by locus: 629-630 for A, B, C, DRB1 and DQB1; roughly 510 for DQA1; about 600 for DPA1; and about 450 for DPB1. Five DR-DQ haplotypes were treated as single units for association and clustering because of strong linkage in the cohort. Among some 410 genotyped donors of the cohort, an average of approximately 250,000 unique TCR beta nucleotide sequences were sequenced per donor, 15% to 20% of them non-productive. What the study reported, not specific to this receptor: When HLA alleles, especially DR and DQ, strongly co-occurred, attributing TCR associations to individual alleles was difficult. A later analysis found that HLA-associated TCR beta chains were more clonally expanded and had lower generation probabilities than equally common non-associated chains. In a later genetic analysis, fewer N-insertions in productive TCRs were reported among donors in an Asian-associated ancestry cluster than the approximately 710-donor mean. In a later analysis, about 17,000 TCR beta sequences were associated with specific HLA alleles at a false discovery rate of 0.05. Roughly uniform sequencing depth across donors was assumed in presence/absence analyses, although this assumption may not hold. A total of fewer than 200 TCR beta chains were listed by the study as associated with cytomegalovirus. In an earlier analysis of fewer than 700 of the donors, most TCR beta V segments appeared in productive rearrangements about 87% or about 30% of the time, broadly matching IMGT annotations. In a later genetic analysis, a missense DCLRE1C variant was associated with V-gene and J-gene trimming of TCR beta chains, and the association was replicated in an independent cohort. The cohort was sequenced for TCR beta chains only, and without alpha or paired-chain data the features that could be detected were limited. The only immune exposure information available for the cohort was CMV serostatus. According to the authors, the approach could potentially be generalized to other disease states and immunological phenotypes. In a later analysis, TCR association rates were found to vary across HLA loci, with the most associated TCRs seen for DRB1 alleles and the fewest for HLA-C alleles. Because some donors lacked HLA typing at each locus, the association tests relied only on the typed subset. Three of the identified cytomegalovirus-associated TCR beta chains were confirmed in vitro to be specific for cytomegalovirus antigens. A later analysis found that most CMV-associated TCR beta chains appeared HLA-restricted, with HLA associations seemingly driven largely by CMV exposure. Correlated functional status among segregating V segments might reflect linkage disequilibrium, but an unknown experimental factor could not be ruled out. While some public TCRs were present in many individuals, most TCR sequences turned up only very rarely across donors. A further reported finding was that TCR beta sequences accurately predicted the HLA-A and HLA-B alleles for most subjects in the first cohort. According to a later analysis, parvovirus B19, influenza, CMV and Epstein-Barr virus appeared linked to several top co-occurrence clusters. The sequencing pipeline was judged likely to have produced a cluster of highly shared sequence variants as a technical artifact. Some IMGT-functional V segments, including TRBV6-2 and TRBV6-3, could not be distinguished by the 87-base-pair reads and were therefore excluded. The classifier was reported to diagnose cytomegalovirus status with high specificity and sensitivity in both the original and validation cohorts. The earlier analysis of some 540 of the donors excluded 15 to 20 rarely observed V segments, including chromosome 9 orphons, because counts were too low.

Relative to germline, V is 6 bases shorter and J is 6 bases shorter, with 10 bases between their ends. From cysteine to phenylalanine, the CDR3 is 12 amino acids long. Only the CDR3 part of the read is kept: 36 bases, read in frame from the first base. The germline V gene (reference sequence) gives CDR1 as LNHDA and CDR2 as SQIVND. This clone qualifies as medium-sized (0.01 to 0.1%). The antigen it binds to is not known. Base-call qualities are not available, and no considerably larger clone is one nucleotide away. Library prep was done by the immunoSEQ multiplex PCR assay. A mixture of 60 forward primers for TCR Vbeta segments and 13 reverse primers for TCR Jbeta segments was used in the multiplex PCR. The CDR3 region of rearranged TCR beta genes was amplified from genomic DNA by a multiplex PCR assay. On the Illumina HiSeq System, the amplified TCR beta libraries were sequenced as 87-base-pair reads. The original methods were these. A later analysis tallied around 87 million unique TCR beta chains across the 666 repertoires, and approximately 11 million of those chains were shared by two or more donors. Raw reads were error-corrected and collapsed into unique sequences by a nearest-neighbor algorithm in which closely related sequences were merged to remove PCR and sequencing errors. CDR3 sequences were aligned to IMGT reference sequences to assign V, D and J gene segments. Each retained sequence needed at least a six-nucleotide match to both a V gene segment and a J gene segment. Rearrangements were classified as productive when the CDR3 lacked stop codons and remained in frame with V and J, and all other rearrangements were classified as non-productive. Following IMGT convention, CDR3 was defined as the stretch from the second conserved V-encoded cysteine up to the conserved J-encoded phenylalanine. Sequences without an unambiguous match to a single V gene segment were excluded from the earlier analysis of about 630 of the donors. An earlier analysis of fewer than 650 of the donors classified V segments as functional when productive rearrangements were above 56.7% and as segregating when the standard deviation between donors was above 5%. To diagnose cytomegalovirus status from the catalog of TCR beta chain sequences, a statistical classification framework was built. A later analysis assigned V and J genes by comparing TCR nucleotide sequences with IMGT/GENE-DB human TR gene sequences. Using the TCRdist pipeline, a later analysis assigned CDR3 sequences along with most-parsimonious VDJ recombination scenarios. In a later analysis, each TCR beta chain was defined by its CDR3 amino acid sequence together with its V-gene family, and reads without a unique V-gene family were excluded. To address suspected cross-contamination and a sequencing artifact, a later analysis removed approximately 600 highly shared, low-generation-probability nucleotide sequences. In a later analysis, a clonal expansion index for each public chain was calculated from normalized within-repertoire ranks of inferred template counts. In a later analysis, generation probabilities were computed using a VDJ recombination model fitted to out-of-frame rearrangements, and the results were checked against IGoR. Hypergeometric tests were used in a later analysis to score TCR-TCR, TCR-HLA and TCR-CMV co-occurrence, with a repertoire-size bias correction applied to the TCR pairs. False discovery rates were estimated in a later analysis by permuting HLA or CMV assignments 20 times. In a later analysis, co-occurring TCRs were grouped using DBSCAN, with TCRdist sequence similarity added in when clustering inside HLA-allele-positive subsets. Repertoires with fewer than 30,000 or more than 120,000 public chains, plus five repertoires with anomalous nucleotide sharing, were excluded from co-occurrence clustering. Drawn from immuneACCESS, this table holds only the in-frame rearrangements with V and J called that TCRdb kept. Clones are partly lost; checked studies trace under half to an unresolved V gene and leave the rest unexplained. V, J and clone size were drawn from that table, and D and trimming were deduced from the DNA. The sample table records 100,000 or so clones; approximately 72% of these occur just once. The ten most abundant clones make up around 14% of the sample.

The cohort consisted of more than 650 healthy bone marrow donors. At the time of sampling, every cohort member was nominally healthy, though immune exposures that went unrecorded were likely present. The donor tested CMV seropositive, placing the donor among the 250 to 300 seropositive members of the cohort. A peripheral blood sample was provided by each donor, and peripheral blood mononuclear cells were used for TCR beta sequencing. Genomic DNA was extracted from the blood cell samples with the Qiagen DNeasy Blood Extraction Kit. The receptor comes from a male donor in good health and CMV-seropositive. The chain employs TRBV19 and TRBJ2-3, and possibly TRBD2, on 6 matching bases. The sample comprised PBMCs. The CDR3 loop reads CASRVSGDTQYF. The sequenced DNA is TGTGCCAGTAGGGTCAGCGGGGATACGCAGTATTTT.